These T cell receptor beta chains were read from a single sample in a study of blood T cell repertoires in COVID-19. Some clones are missing from TCRdb's copy, which holds only in-frame ones; the method was immunoSEQ multiplex PCR. Altogether approximately 120,000 clones are present, approximately 74% being singletons, with the ten largest covering 6%. Sequenced material: peripheral blood. Receptor source: an elderly man with COVID-19, enrolled during active disease. The CDR3 runs from the conserved cysteine through the conserved F or W. A D gene is named only where the DNA matches it firmly. Rows may omit the clone size; those that give it use once, few, many or a size class.

abundance: .; v_gene: TRBV6-5; d_gene: .; j_gene: TRBJ1-5; CDR3nt: TGTGCCAGCTCAGACAGGTCTCTGGGGCAGCCCCAGCATTTT; CDR3aa: CASSDRSLGQPQHF
abundance: .; v_gene: TRBV10-3; d_gene: TRBD2; j_gene: TRBJ2-7; CDR3nt: TGTGCCATCAGTGAGAATTGGGCTAGCGGGAGCTACGAGCAGTACTTC; CDR3aa: CAISENWASGSYEQYF
abundance: .; v_gene: TRBV28; d_gene: .; j_gene: TRBJ1-2; CDR3nt: TGTGCCAGCAAACCCAGGGAAAACTATGGCTACACCTTC; CDR3aa: CASKPRENYGYTF
abundance: .; v_gene: TRBV11-2; d_gene: .; j_gene: TRBJ2-3; CDR3nt: TGTGCCAGCAGCTCCCGCGCGGAGGGGGATACGCAGTATTTT; CDR3aa: CASSSRAEGDTQYF
abundance: .; v_gene: TRBV4-3; d_gene: .; j_gene: TRBJ1-1; CDR3nt: TGCGCCAGCAGCCAAGATGGCAGGCGGAACACTGAAGCTTTCTTT; CDR3aa: CASSQDGRRNTEAFF
abundance: .; v_gene: TRBV18; d_gene: .; j_gene: TRBJ2-7; CDR3nt: TGTGCCAGCTCACCGGCCGGGACCTACGAGCAGTACTTC; CDR3aa: CASSPAGTYEQYF
abundance: .; v_gene: TRBV29-1; d_gene: .; j_gene: TRBJ2-7; CDR3nt: TGCAGCGTTGGGCTGGGGTTAGGGGGTGTCGGCGAGCAGTACTTC; CDR3aa: CSVGLGLGGVGEQYF
abundance: .; v_gene: TRBV5-6; d_gene: .; j_gene: TRBJ2-3; CDR3nt: TGTGCCAGCAGCTTAACAGGGGACTTCACAGATACGCAGTATTTT; CDR3aa: CASSLTGDFTDTQYF
abundance: .; v_gene: TRBV6-2/TRBV6-3; d_gene: .; j_gene: TRBJ1-5; CDR3nt: TGTGCCAGCAGTTACATCAGGGCCAATCAGCCCCAGCATTTT; CDR3aa: CASSYIRANQPQHF
abundance: few; v_gene: TRBV2; d_gene: TRBD1; j_gene: TRBJ1-5; CDR3nt: TGTGCCAGCAGTTCCCAGACAGGGCTGAGCAATCAGCCCCAGCATTTT; CDR3aa: CASSSQTGLSNQPQHF
abundance: .; v_gene: TRBV10-3; d_gene: .; j_gene: TRBJ2-6; CDR3nt: TGTGCCATCAGTGCTCAGGGGACCTTCTCTGGGGCCAACGTCCTGACTTTC; CDR3aa: CAISAQGTFSGANVLTF
abundance: .; v_gene: TRBV5-5; d_gene: .; j_gene: TRBJ2-5; CDR3nt: TGTGCCAGCAGCTTGATAATACAAGAGACCCAGTACTTC; CDR3aa: CASSLIIQETQYF
abundance: .; v_gene: TRBV3-1/TRBV3-2; d_gene: TRBD2; j_gene: TRBJ2-1; CDR3nt: TGTGGGGGGACTACCTCGGATCGCGATGAGCAGTTCTTC; CDR3aa: CGGTTSDRDEQFF
abundance: .; v_gene: TRBV19; d_gene: TRBD1; j_gene: TRBJ2-2; CDR3nt: TGTGCCAGTGCCGATCAGGGGGACACCGGGGAGCTGTTTTTT; CDR3aa: CASADQGDTGELFF
abundance: .; v_gene: TRBV28; d_gene: .; j_gene: TRBJ2-5; CDR3nt: TGTGCCAGCAGTTTTGGTGGACAGAACGGGGAGACCCAGTACTTC; CDR3aa: CASSFGGQNGETQYF
abundance: .; v_gene: TRBV21-1; d_gene: .; j_gene: TRBJ2-1; CDR3nt: TGTGCCAGCAGCAAAGTAGGGACTCCCCGTGAGCAGTTCTTC; CDR3aa: CASSKVGTPREQFF
abundance: .; v_gene: TRBV7-2; d_gene: TRBD1; j_gene: TRBJ1-4; CDR3nt: TGTGCCAGCAGCTTAACAACAGGGGCTGAAAAACTGTTTTTT; CDR3aa: CASSLTTGAEKLFF
abundance: once; v_gene: TRBV6-2/TRBV6-3; d_gene: TRBD2; j_gene: TRBJ2-4; CDR3nt: TGTGCCAGCAGTTACCTCACGGGGCTAGCGGGGAACATTCAGTACTTC; CDR3aa: CASSYLTGLAGNIQYF
abundance: once; v_gene: TRBV27; d_gene: TRBD1; j_gene: TRBJ2-5; CDR3nt: TGTGCCAGCAGGCCTTCAGACAGGGGGCATGGAGAGACCCAGTACTTC; CDR3aa: CASRPSDRGHGETQYF
abundance: few; v_gene: TRBV12-3/TRBV12-4; d_gene: .; j_gene: TRBJ1-3; CDR3nt: TGTGCCAGCAGTTACAGAAACACCATATATTTT; CDR3aa: CASSYRNTIYF
abundance: few; v_gene: TRBV7-3; d_gene: TRBD1; j_gene: TRBJ2-2; CDR3nt: TGTGCCAGCAGCTTAGGCGGGACAGGCAACACCGGGGAGCTGTTTTTT; CDR3aa: CASSLGGTGNTGELFF
abundance: .; v_gene: TRBV7-9; d_gene: .; j_gene: TRBJ1-5; CDR3nt: TGTGCCAGCAGCTTAGGACAGGGCAATCAGCCCCAGCATTTT; CDR3aa: CASSLGQGNQPQHF
abundance: once; v_gene: TRBV11-2; d_gene: .; j_gene: TRBJ2-1; CDR3nt: TGTGCCAGCAGCTTATACAGAAGGTCAGGAGGCGATGAGCAGTTCTTC; CDR3aa: CASSLYRRSGGDEQFF
abundance: .; v_gene: TRBV20-1; d_gene: .; j_gene: TRBJ1-2; CDR3nt: TGCAGTGCTAGGCCGGTCTATGGCTACACCTTC; CDR3aa: CSARPVYGYTF
abundance: .; v_gene: TRBV6-5; d_gene: .; j_gene: TRBJ1-6; CDR3nt: TGTGCCAGCAGTTTGACAGTTGAAGGGTCACCCCTCCACTTT; CDR3aa: CASSLTVEGSPLHF
abundance: .; v_gene: TRBV7-8; d_gene: TRBD2; j_gene: TRBJ2-3; CDR3nt: TGTGCCAGCAGCTACGGGGTTAGCGGGAGGGCACGGGATACGCAGTATTTT; CDR3aa: CASSYGVSGRARDTQYF
abundance: once; v_gene: TRBV7-2; d_gene: .; j_gene: TRBJ1-5; CDR3nt: TGTGCCAGCAGCCCCAGAGGGTATAGCAATCAGCCCCAGCATTTT; CDR3aa: CASSPRGYSNQPQHF
abundance: .; v_gene: TRBV27; d_gene: .; j_gene: TRBJ1-6; CDR3nt: TGTGCCAGCAGTTTAACGGAGTTTAATTCACCCCTCCACTTT; CDR3aa: CASSLTEFNSPLHF
abundance: .; v_gene: TRBV11-3; d_gene: .; j_gene: TRBJ2-2; CDR3nt: TGTGCCAGCAGCTTCGGGGGAGGTACCGGGGAGCTGTTTTTT; CDR3aa: CASSFGGGTGELFF
abundance: .; v_gene: TRBV19; d_gene: .; j_gene: TRBJ1-5; CDR3nt: TGTGCCAGTAGTTCCCCGGACAGTAGTAATCAGCCCCAGCATTTT; CDR3aa: CASSSPDSSNQPQHF
abundance: .; v_gene: TRBV5-1; d_gene: TRBD2; j_gene: TRBJ2-3; CDR3nt: TGCGCCAGCAGTGTAGGAAGCGGGAGGCTCACAGATACGCAGTATTTT; CDR3aa: CASSVGSGRLTDTQYF
abundance: .; v_gene: TRBV5-6; d_gene: .; j_gene: TRBJ2-5; CDR3nt: TGTGCCAGCACCCCCCCTAGCGACGAGACCCAGTACTTC; CDR3aa: CASTPPSDETQYF
abundance: .; v_gene: TRBV9; d_gene: .; j_gene: TRBJ2-2; CDR3nt: TGTGCCAGCAGCGCGCTCGCCCACAGGGTAGCCGGGGAGCTGTTTTTT; CDR3aa: CASSALAHRVAGELFF
abundance: few; v_gene: TRBV7-7; d_gene: TRBD2; j_gene: TRBJ2-3; CDR3nt: TGTGCTAGCAGTATAGCGGGAAGGGCTGATACGCAGTATTTT; CDR3aa: CASSIAGRADTQYF
abundance: .; v_gene: TRBV6-5; d_gene: TRBD2; j_gene: TRBJ2-4; CDR3nt: TGTGCCAGCAGTTACTCGCAGGGAGGGAAAAACATTCAGTACTTC; CDR3aa: CASSYSQGGKNIQYF